These 5 T cell receptor beta chains originate from one sample sequenced in a study of CD8+ T cells in alopecia areata. Following extraction, RNA underwent reverse transcription to cDNA, which served as the sequencing template. Assay: immunoSEQ multiplex PCR; the TCRdb copy retains only in-frame clones and omits some. The profile shows 130,000 or so clones, 47% of them singletons. The sample taken for sequencing was NKG2D-low CD8+ T cells sorted from blood. The receptors come from a human donor with alopecia areata.

This clone was found a few times. V is TRBV29-1 and J is TRBJ2-3; 11 positions match TRBD2. After removal of 6 bases from V and 2 bases from J, the junction contained 7 bases not matched to a gene. This CDR3 is 15 amino acids long. The V gene's germline CDR1 is SQVTM and CDR2 ANQGSEA. CDR3: CSVRGTSGNTDTQYF. The CDR3 bases are TGCAGCGTCCGTGGGACTAGCGGAAACACAGATACGCAGTATTTT.

The chain uses TRBV9 and TRBJ2-3; D call uncertain. Trimming left V 3 bases short and J 6 bases short, with 5 bases between. Per the germline V gene, CDR1 is SGDLS and CDR2 is YYNGEE. CDR3 length: 11 residues. CDR3 region: CASSEGDTQYF. Written as DNA, the CDR3 is TGTGCCAGCAGCGAAGGGGATACGCAGTATTTT.

This rearrangement joins TRBV29-1 to TRBJ2-7; 8 nucleotides match TRBD1. J lost 3 bases, V lost 3 bases, and 7 bases had no gene match. The CDR3 extends over 14 amino acids. CDR1 SQVTM and CDR2 ANQGSEA come from the germline V gene. Here the CDR3 DNA reads TGCAGCGTTGAGGGCCCGGACAGGGACTACGAGCAGTACTTC. This encodes CSVEGPDRDYEQYF.

The chain carries TRBV29-1 and TRBJ2-1; 10 positions agree with TRBD2. CDR1 and CDR2 from the germline V gene are SQVTM and ANQGSEA. V dropped 3 bases and J dropped 5; count of bases not matched to a gene: 10. The CDR3 length is 16 residues. This CDR3 reads CSVEGPSGRTDNEQFF. The CDR3 nucleotides read TGCAGCGTTGAGGGGCCTAGCGGGAGAACGGACAATGAGCAGTTCTTC.

The V gene is TRBV30, the J gene TRBJ1-1, with D possibly TRBD1 on 6 matching bases. CDR3 size: 14 residues. The V gene's germline CDR1 is GTSNPN and CDR2 SVGIG (reference sequence). The V end lost 3 bases, the J end lost 2 bases, and 13 bases lay between the germline ends. The CDR3 DNA reads as TGTGCCTGGAGGCAGGGGTTTGGTAACACTGAAGCTTTCTTT. It translates to CAWRQGFGNTEAFF.